The rows below give T cell receptor beta chains drawn from one sample of a study of cytomegalovirus exposure and HLA in healthy donors. Sequencing used immunoSEQ multiplex PCR; TCRdb keeps in-frame clones, though not all of them. Counted here are 120,000 or so clones, 60% to 85% occurring once; the ten biggest clones make up more than 3%. The specimen sequenced was PBMCs. The origin of the receptors is a man aged 25-40 years in good health and CMV-seronegative. The CDR3 runs from the conserved cysteine through the conserved F or W. D genes are given only for firm matches.

CDR3 protein: CASSPEAGTVSGELFF
D gene: .
V gene: TRBV5-1
J gene: TRBJ2-2

CDR3 protein: CASSERAGTGGKGTEAFF
D gene: TRBD1
V gene: TRBV25-1
J gene: TRBJ1-1

CDR3 protein: CASSESGTGGHEQYF
D gene: TRBD1
V gene: TRBV9
J gene: TRBJ2-7

CDR3 protein: CASSPAGRGAWGTEAFF
D gene: .
V gene: TRBV19
J gene: TRBJ1-1

CDR3 protein: CASSVRGNNQPQHF
D gene: .
V gene: TRBV27
J gene: TRBJ1-5

CDR3 protein: CATSFKGLGYTF
D gene: .
V gene: TRBV6-5
J gene: TRBJ1-2

CDR3 protein: CATMPGQGTSGELFF
D gene: TRBD1
V gene: TRBV5-6
J gene: TRBJ2-2

CDR3 protein: CASNYRDSPNQPQHF
D gene: TRBD1
V gene: TRBV4-1
J gene: TRBJ1-5

CDR3 protein: CASSEQGNTEAFF
D gene: .
V gene: TRBV6-4
J gene: TRBJ1-1

CDR3 protein: CASRDREVYGYTF
D gene: TRBD1
V gene: TRBV28
J gene: TRBJ1-2

CDR3 protein: CASSVGVLAGDYEKLFF
D gene: .
V gene: TRBV9
J gene: TRBJ1-4

CDR3 protein: CASSLVADTQYF
D gene: .
V gene: TRBV7-2
J gene: TRBJ2-3

CDR3 protein: CASSPLWTGGTEAFF
D gene: TRBD1
V gene: TRBV6-5
J gene: TRBJ1-1

CDR3 protein: CASSKTRNQPQHF
D gene: .
V gene: TRBV19
J gene: TRBJ1-5

CDR3 protein: CASSQKTTGVNYGYTF
D gene: TRBD1
V gene: TRBV4-2
J gene: TRBJ1-2

CDR3 protein: CASSLRQVQVSGANVLTF
D gene: .
V gene: TRBV7-2
J gene: TRBJ2-6

CDR3 protein: CASSSLVAVNTEAFF
D gene: .
V gene: TRBV18
J gene: TRBJ1-1

CDR3 protein: CASSLLGGGQPQHF
D gene: .
V gene: TRBV28
J gene: TRBJ1-5

CDR3 protein: CASSLRAIMNTEAFF
D gene: .
V gene: TRBV7-3
J gene: TRBJ1-1

CDR3 protein: CAIRDSPGTEAFF
D gene: .
V gene: TRBV10-3
J gene: TRBJ1-1

CDR3 protein: CASSLGLGADTQYF
D gene: .
V gene: TRBV18
J gene: TRBJ2-3

CDR3 protein: CASRERGRTLSYEQYF
D gene: .
V gene: TRBV27
J gene: TRBJ2-7

CDR3 protein: CASSLGGGSGPNTEAFF
D gene: .
V gene: TRBV7-6
J gene: TRBJ1-1

CDR3 protein: CASSSPGGPQHF
D gene: .
V gene: TRBV7-9
J gene: TRBJ1-5

CDR3 protein: CASSITGGTYEQYF
D gene: .
V gene: TRBV19
J gene: TRBJ2-7

CDR3 protein: CASNYVGAGYGYTF
D gene: .
V gene: TRBV6-6
J gene: TRBJ1-2

CDR3 protein: CASSQEGMRGIAFF
D gene: .
V gene: TRBV4-2
J gene: TRBJ1-1

CDR3 protein: CASSFSPGRGNYGYTF
D gene: .
V gene: TRBV5-6
J gene: TRBJ1-2

CDR3 protein: CASSLVAGVAGANVLTF
D gene: TRBD2
V gene: TRBV11-3
J gene: TRBJ2-6

CDR3 protein: CASSPVPNYGYTF
D gene: .
V gene: TRBV7-2
J gene: TRBJ1-2

CDR3 protein: CASSPWAALTQGTQYF
D gene: .
V gene: TRBV5-1
J gene: TRBJ2-3

CDR3 protein: CASSLPRGDGYTF
D gene: .
V gene: TRBV28
J gene: TRBJ1-2

CDR3 protein: CATKRGAGYPGGYGYTF
D gene: .
V gene: TRBV15
J gene: TRBJ1-2

CDR3 protein: CASSPLSREETQYF
D gene: .
V gene: TRBV18
J gene: TRBJ2-5

CDR3 protein: CASSSLATSGVTDTQYF
D gene: TRBD2
V gene: TRBV4-3
J gene: TRBJ2-3

CDR3 protein: CASSLVTVLAGLHF
D gene: TRBD2
V gene: TRBV5-6
J gene: TRBJ2-7

CDR3 protein: CASSADLTGVNEQFF
D gene: TRBD1
V gene: TRBV7-9
J gene: TRBJ2-1